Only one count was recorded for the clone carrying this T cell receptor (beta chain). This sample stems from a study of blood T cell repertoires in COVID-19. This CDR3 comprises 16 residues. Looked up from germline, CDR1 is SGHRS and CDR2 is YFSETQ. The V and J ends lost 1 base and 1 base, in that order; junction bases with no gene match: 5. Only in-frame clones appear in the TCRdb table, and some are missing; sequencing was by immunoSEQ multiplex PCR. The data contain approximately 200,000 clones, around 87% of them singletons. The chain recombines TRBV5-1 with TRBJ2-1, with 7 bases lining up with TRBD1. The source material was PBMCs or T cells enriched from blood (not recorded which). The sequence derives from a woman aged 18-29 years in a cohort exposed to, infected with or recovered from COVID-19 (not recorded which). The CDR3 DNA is TGCGCCAGCAGCTTGTTTACAGGGGATTCCTACAATGAGCAGTTCTTC. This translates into CASSLFTGDSYNEQFF. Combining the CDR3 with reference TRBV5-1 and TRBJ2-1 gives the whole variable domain KAGVTQTPRYLIKTRGQQVTLSCSPISGHRSVSWYQQTPGQGLQFLFEYFSETQRNKGNFPGRFSGRQFSNSRSEMNVSTLELGDSALYLCASSLFTGDSYNEQFFGPGTRLTVL.